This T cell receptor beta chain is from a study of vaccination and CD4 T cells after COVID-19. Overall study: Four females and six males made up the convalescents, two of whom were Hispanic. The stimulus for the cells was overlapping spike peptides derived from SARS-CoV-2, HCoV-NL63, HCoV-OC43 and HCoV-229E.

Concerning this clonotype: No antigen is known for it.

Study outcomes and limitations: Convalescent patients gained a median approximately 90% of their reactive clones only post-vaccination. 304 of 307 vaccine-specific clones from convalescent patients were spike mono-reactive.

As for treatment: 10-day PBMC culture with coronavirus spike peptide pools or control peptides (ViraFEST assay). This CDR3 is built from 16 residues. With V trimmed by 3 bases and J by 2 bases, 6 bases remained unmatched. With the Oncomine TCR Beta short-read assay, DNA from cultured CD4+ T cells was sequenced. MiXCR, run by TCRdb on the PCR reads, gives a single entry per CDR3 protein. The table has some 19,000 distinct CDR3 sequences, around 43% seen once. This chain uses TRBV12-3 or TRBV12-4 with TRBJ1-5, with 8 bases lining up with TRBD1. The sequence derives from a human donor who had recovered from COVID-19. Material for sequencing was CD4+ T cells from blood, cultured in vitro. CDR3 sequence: CASSLSGGSGNQPQHF. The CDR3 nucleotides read TGTGCCAGCAGTTTGTCAGGGGGCTCGGGCAATCAGCCCCAGCATTTT.